This T cell receptor (beta chain) appears in the sequencing data of a study of CD8+ T cells in alopecia areata. Study-level points and caveats: Mouse data revealed clearer TCR sharing than patient data did, a gap possibly tied to HLA. Scalp clonality and expanded CD8+ clones among the top 100 fell significantly with tofacitinib. Elevated clonality characterized lesional scalp relative to normal scalp, particularly in alopecia totalis/universalis. Uncertainty about whether baseline CD8+ expansion is linked to response remains, with one nonresponder.

The V end lost 5 bases, the J end lost 0 bases, and 1 base lay between the germline ends. This CDR3 spans 12 amino acids. From germline, CDR1 is SEHNR and CDR2 FQNEAQ (reference sequence). Extracted from the samples, RNA was reverse transcribed into cDNA to serve as the sequencing template. Profiling relied on immunoSEQ multiplex PCR, and the TCRdb table lists in-frame clones only, not all of them. The sample holds 95,000 to 100,000 clones, 60% seen once. Stated treatment: oral pan-JAK inhibitor, 5-10 mg twice daily. This clone was seen only a few times. Its specificity is unknown. This CDR3 is also generated by other DNA sequences in the sample.

The V and J genes are TRBV7-9 and TRBJ2-2; D not resolved. The sample in question was CD8+ T cells sorted from blood, obtained between weeks 55 and 65, from a patient treated with tofacitinib. This TCR was recovered from a human donor with alopecia areata. The DNA for the CDR3 is TGTGCCAGCAGCCCGAACACCGGGGAGCTGTTTTTT. Protein product: CASSPNTGELFF.